A selection of T cell receptor beta chains follows, all from one sample in a study of radiation and T cells in renal cell carcinoma. Measured with immunoSEQ multiplex PCR; TCRdb has only the in-frame clones, and not every one. The table has around 180,000 clones, 88% seen once. Material: blood, obtained from a patient whose treatment included radiotherapy and nephrectomy. The receptors stem from a woman aged 45-60 years with renal cell carcinoma. Both conserved end residues are part of each CDR3. D genes are given only for firm matches. Part of the rows lack a size; the others show once, few, many or a class for expanded clones.

size: .
length: 18
V: TRBV13
D: .
J: TRBJ2-6
DNA: TGTGCCAGCAGCTTGGAGGGGGATACAGGGTACGGGGCCAACGTCCTGACTTTC
CDR3: CASSLEGDTGYGANVLTF

size: .
length: 14
V: TRBV14
D: .
J: TRBJ2-7
DNA: TGTGCCAGCAGCATCACTTCAGGGATCTACGAGCAGTACTTC
CDR3: CASSITSGIYEQYF

size: .
length: 15
V: TRBV15
D: TRBD1
J: TRBJ1-5
DNA: TGTGCCACCAGCACCCGCGGGACAGGGGATCAGCCCCAGCATTTT
CDR3: CATSTRGTGDQPQHF

size: .
length: 13
V: TRBV19
D: .
J: TRBJ1-1
DNA: TGTGCCAGTAGCGGACAGCGGAACACTGAAGCTTTCTTT
CDR3: CASSGQRNTEAFF

size: .
length: 18
V: TRBV18
D: .
J: TRBJ1-1
DNA: TGTGCCAGCTCACCACCGTTCGGGACCAAGTTAAAGAACACTGAAGCTTTCTTT
CDR3: CASSPPFGTKLKNTEAFF

size: many
length: 15
V: TRBV9
D: .
J: TRBJ2-7
DNA: TGTGCCAGCAGCGTAGACGTTAGCCCGACCTACGAGCAGTACTTC
CDR3: CASSVDVSPTYEQYF

size: .
length: 13
V: TRBV5-4
D: TRBD1
J: TRBJ2-7
DNA: TGTGCCAGCAGTGGGACAGGGTCCTACGAGCAGTACTTC
CDR3: CASSGTGSYEQYF

size: .
length: 15
V: TRBV5-4
D: TRBD1
J: TRBJ2-7
DNA: TGTGCCAGCAGCCCCCAGGACAGGGCCTACTACGAGCAGTACTTC
CDR3: CASSPQDRAYYEQYF

size: once
length: 14
V: TRBV7-8
D: TRBD1
J: TRBJ2-1
DNA: TGTGCCAGCAGTCTTAGTACAGGGGTCGGGGAGCAGTTCTTC
CDR3: CASSLSTGVGEQFF

size: .
length: 15
V: TRBV5-1
D: TRBD1
J: TRBJ2-7
DNA: TGCGCCAGCAGCCTTGTTCCTGGACAGGGTACCGAGCAGTACTTC
CDR3: CASSLVPGQGTEQYF

size: .
length: 15
V: TRBV5-1
D: TRBD1
J: TRBJ2-3
DNA: TGCGCCAGCAGCTTGGGACAGGGGGCCGGAGATACGCAGTATTTT
CDR3: CASSLGQGAGDTQYF

size: .
length: 16
V: TRBV5-6
D: TRBD1
J: TRBJ1-1
DNA: TGTGCCAGCAGCTTGGTGGGACAGCAGATGAACACTGAAGCTTTCTTT
CDR3: CASSLVGQQMNTEAFF

size: few
length: 19
V: TRBV7-9
D: TRBD2
J: TRBJ2-1
DNA: TGTGCCAGCAGCTTAGAGAGACCCGGGACTAGCGGGGGATACAATGAGCAGTTCTTC
CDR3: CASSLERPGTSGGYNEQFF

size: few
length: 14
V: TRBV7-3
D: .
J: TRBJ1-6
DNA: TGTGCCAGCAGCTCACAGGGATTAGGTTCACCCCTCCACTTT
CDR3: CASSSQGLGSPLHF

size: .
length: 12
V: TRBV5-8
D: .
J: TRBJ1-5
DNA: TGTGCCAGCAGCTTGTCCAATCAGCCCCAGCATTTT
CDR3: CASSLSNQPQHF

size: .
length: 16
V: TRBV4-1
D: TRBD1
J: TRBJ1-2
DNA: TGCGCCAGCAGCCGAGACGACAGGGGGGGGATCTATGGCTACACCTTC
CDR3: CASSRDDRGGIYGYTF

size: .
length: 13
V: TRBV10-1
D: TRBD1
J: TRBJ2-1
DNA: TGCGCCACCGGACAGGGGGTTCGCAATGAGCAGTTCTTC
CDR3: CATGQGVRNEQFF

size: few
length: 13
V: TRBV15
D: .
J: TRBJ2-3
DNA: TGTGCCACCAGCTTCAGGTATGCAGATACGCAGTATTTT
CDR3: CATSFRYADTQYF

size: .
length: 16
V: TRBV4-2
D: TRBD1
J: TRBJ1-3
DNA: TGTGCCAGCAGCCAGGAGAGGGGGCTCTCTGGAAACACCATATATTTT
CDR3: CASSQERGLSGNTIYF

size: .
length: 15
V: TRBV2
D: .
J: TRBJ1-6
DNA: TGTGCCAGCAGGGATTTACAGGGTCGGAATTCACCCCTCCACTTT
CDR3: CASRDLQGRNSPLHF

size: .
length: 12
V: TRBV19
D: .
J: TRBJ1-2
DNA: TGTGCCAGTAGTACTGTCCCCTATGGCTACACCTTC
CDR3: CASSTVPYGYTF

size: .
length: 14
V: TRBV6-4
D: .
J: TRBJ2-6
DNA: TGTGCCAGCAGTGACTCGGCCAGGGCCAACGTCCTGACTTTC
CDR3: CASSDSARANVLTF

size: .
length: 14
V: TRBV25-1
D: .
J: TRBJ1-4
DNA: TGTGCCAGCAGCCGTGACGCGGCCGAGGAAAAACTGTTTTTT
CDR3: CASSRDAAEEKLFF

size: .
length: 13
V: TRBV5-1
D: .
J: TRBJ1-2
DNA: TGCGCCAGCAGCGCGGCAGGGCATGACGGCTACACCTTC
CDR3: CASSAAGHDGYTF

size: few
length: 15
V: TRBV6-1
D: .
J: TRBJ2-3
DNA: TGTGCCAGCACCGAGGGATGGGGAAGTGCAGATACGCAGTATTTT
CDR3: CASTEGWGSADTQYF

size: once
length: 16
V: TRBV7-9
D: TRBD2
J: TRBJ2-3
DNA: TGTGCCAGCAGCTTAAGGGGGACTAGCCCCACAGATACGCAGTATTTT
CDR3: CASSLRGTSPTDTQYF

size: .
length: 13
V: TRBV9
D: .
J: TRBJ1-1
DNA: TGTGCCAGCAGCGGGATACAGGGATCTGAAGCTTTCTTT
CDR3: CASSGIQGSEAFF

size: .
length: 15
V: TRBV7-8
D: .
J: TRBJ2-2
DNA: TGTGCCAGCAGCTTAGTTAGGGCAGCCACCGGGGAGCTGTTTTTT
CDR3: CASSLVRAATGELFF

size: .
length: 16
V: TRBV7-2
D: TRBD1
J: TRBJ1-2
DNA: TGTGCCAGCAGCTTAATTGGGCAGGGGGCAAACTATGGCTACACCTTC
CDR3: CASSLIGQGANYGYTF

size: .
length: 14
V: TRBV5-4
D: .
J: TRBJ2-5
DNA: TGTGCCAGCAGCGGGCAGGAAAGACAAGAGACCCAGTACTTC
CDR3: CASSGQERQETQYF

size: .
length: 15
V: TRBV5-1
D: TRBD1
J: TRBJ1-1
DNA: TGCGCCAGCAGCCCAACGGGGACAGGCGGTCCTGAAGCTTTCTTT
CDR3: CASSPTGTGGPEAFF

size: .
length: 14
V: TRBV9
D: .
J: TRBJ2-5
DNA: TGTGCCAGCAGCGTAGTGGGGGCACAAGAGACCCAGTACTTC
CDR3: CASSVVGAQETQYF